A selection of T cell receptor beta chains follows, all from one sample in a study of blood T cell repertoires in COVID-19. This table comes from immunoSEQ multiplex PCR, and its TCRdb copy is limited to in-frame clones, with some not included. This table has about 320,000 clones, roughly 90% appearing once. The source material was peripheral blood. These receptors were obtained from a man in his late teens or twenties who had recovered from COVID-19. Both conserved end residues are trimmed from each CDR3. Each record gives: clone size, J gene, V gene, CDR3 protein. Clone size appears in some rows only: once, few, many, or a class for an expanded clone.

. TRBJ1-5 TRBV24-1 ATSKQGPSRGQPQH
. TRBJ2-1 TRBV19 ASSIAGEQF
. TRBJ1-2 TRBV7-3 ASSPEPGPNYGYT
. TRBJ2-1 TRBV27 ASRGTSIFNEQF
. TRBJ1-5 TRBV5-1 ASLKKGSGSQPQH
. TRBJ2-2 TRBV9 ASSPGRGQDTGELF
. TRBJ2-7 TRBV2 ASRASTEPSYEQY
. TRBJ2-3 TRBV4-1 ASSQDQGAQTDTQY
. TRBJ1-4 TRBV19 ASTFQSNEKLF
once TRBJ1-1 TRBV6-5 ASRVDRAPNTEAF
few TRBJ1-1 TRBV5-6 ASSTHRGLTEAF
. TRBJ2-7 TRBV7-9 ASSPAHDLRVSYEQY
. TRBJ1-1 TRBV12-3/TRBV12-4 ASTYKNTEAF
few TRBJ2-5 TRBV5-6 ASSSAGTSGGAWETQY
. TRBJ1-5 TRBV28 ASSSPPGNNQPQH
. TRBJ2-7 TRBV2 ASSGDFNLSSYEQY
once TRBJ1-1 TRBV7-9 ASSLGAGLRSGAF
. TRBJ2-1 TRBV6-5 ASRQGYEQF
. TRBJ2-1 TRBV7-3 ASSSDRASYNEQF
. TRBJ2-3 TRBV5-6 ASSLRTSGGTDTQY
once TRBJ2-5 TRBV7-2 ASSPQIQETQY
. TRBJ2-1 TRBV27 ASSLGGTGGFNEQF
few TRBJ1-2 TRBV29-1 SVVQGGGGYGYT
. TRBJ2-7 TRBV12-3/TRBV12-4 ASSYGTSYEQY
. TRBJ1-2 TRBV6-6 ASSYEGQGGNGYT
. TRBJ2-7 TRBV4-1 ASSQGASYEQY
. TRBJ2-1 TRBV5-1 ASSRSGTGSYNEQF
. TRBJ2-4 TRBV18 ASFQDRGEVKNIQY